Reported below is one T cell receptor beta chain. The read ends 3 residues early relative to the CDR3; the germline J gene fills the gap. The data originate from a study of T cells in women clearing cervical HPV infection. V was clipped by 6 bases and J by 1 base, with 15 bases between them. The length of the CDR3 is 14 residues. CDR1 DFQATT and CDR2 SNEGSKA come from the germline V gene (reference sequence). Profiling relied on immunoSEQ multiplex PCR, and the TCRdb table lists in-frame clones only, not all of them. This table lists tens of thousands of clones. This TCR was sampled from a woman between 18 and 70 years old with a cervical HPV16 infection that either progressed to CIN3+ or cleared (not recorded which). The V and J genes are TRBV20-1 and TRBJ1-1; TRBD1 is a possible D gene (5 bases). Sequenced: blood buffy coat. CDR3 DNA, as far as it was read: TGCAGTGCAGACAGTTCCCTTACGAACACTGAA. It codes for CSADSSLTNTE. The entire CDR3 reads CSADSSLTNTEAFF.